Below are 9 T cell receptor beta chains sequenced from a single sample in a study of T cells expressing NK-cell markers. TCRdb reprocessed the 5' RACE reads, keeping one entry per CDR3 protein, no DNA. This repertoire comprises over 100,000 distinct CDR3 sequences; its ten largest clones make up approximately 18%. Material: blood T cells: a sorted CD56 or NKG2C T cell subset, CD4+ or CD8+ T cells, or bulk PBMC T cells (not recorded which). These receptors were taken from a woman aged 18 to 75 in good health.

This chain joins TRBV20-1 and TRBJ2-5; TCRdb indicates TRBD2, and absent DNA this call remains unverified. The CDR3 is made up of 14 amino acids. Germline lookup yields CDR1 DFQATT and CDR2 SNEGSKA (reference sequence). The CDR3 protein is CSATLLEYQETQYF.

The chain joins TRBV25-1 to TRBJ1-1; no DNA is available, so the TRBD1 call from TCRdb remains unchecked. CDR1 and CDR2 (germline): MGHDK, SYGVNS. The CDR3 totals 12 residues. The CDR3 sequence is CASSTYRAEAFF.

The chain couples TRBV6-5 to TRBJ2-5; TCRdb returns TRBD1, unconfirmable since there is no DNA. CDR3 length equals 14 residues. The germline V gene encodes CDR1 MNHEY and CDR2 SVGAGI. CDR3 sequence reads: CASSLVRGGETQYF.

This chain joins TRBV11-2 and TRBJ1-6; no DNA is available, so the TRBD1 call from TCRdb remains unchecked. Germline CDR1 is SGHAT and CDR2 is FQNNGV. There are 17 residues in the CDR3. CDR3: CASSLEWTGASNSPLHF.

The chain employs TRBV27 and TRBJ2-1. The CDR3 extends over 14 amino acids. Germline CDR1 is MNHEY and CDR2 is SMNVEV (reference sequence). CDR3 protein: CASSLSDYPSEQFF.

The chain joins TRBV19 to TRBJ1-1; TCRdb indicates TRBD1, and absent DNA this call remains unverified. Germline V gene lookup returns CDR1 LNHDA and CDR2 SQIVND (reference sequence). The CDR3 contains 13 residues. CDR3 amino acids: CASSMGVYTEAFF.

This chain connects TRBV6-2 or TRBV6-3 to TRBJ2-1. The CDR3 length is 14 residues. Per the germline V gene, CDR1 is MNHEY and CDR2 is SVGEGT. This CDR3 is CASRWGSSYNEQFF.

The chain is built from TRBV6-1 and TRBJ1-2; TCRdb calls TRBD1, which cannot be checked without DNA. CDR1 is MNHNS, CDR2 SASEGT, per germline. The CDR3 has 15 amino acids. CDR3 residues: CASSPGTGALYGYTF.

CDR3 sequence: CASSQRPGVSTYEQYF. This sequence joins TRBV4-2 and TRBJ2-7; the TCRdb call, TRBD1, lacks DNA for checking. The CDR3 extends over 16 amino acids. Germline loops: CDR1 LGHNA, CDR2 YNFKEQ.